These T cell receptor beta chains were read from a single sample in a study of CD8 T cells in Susac syndrome. TCRdb reprocessed the immunoSEQ multiplex PCR reads with MiXCR, giving one entry per CDR3 protein. The data show 150,000 to 200,000 distinct CDR3 sequences, with roughly 95% seen just once and around 0.13% held by the top ten. The sequenced material came from CD4+ T cells from PBMCs. The receptors originated from a human donor in good health. CDR3s include the opening cysteine and the closing phenylalanine or tryptophan. A D gene is named only where the DNA matches it firmly. Expanded clones are given a class, and other clones once, few, many or no size at all.

CDR3aa: CSTPHGGQMNTEAFF; CDR3nt: TGCAGCACACCCCACGGGGGACAAATGAACACTGAAGCTTTCTTT; len: 15; d_gene: .; v_gene: TRBV29-1; j_gene: TRBJ1-1; abundance: .
CDR3aa: CASSLATGMEGYTF; CDR3nt: TGTGCCAGCAGCTTAGCGACAGGGATGGAGGGCTACACCTTC; len: 14; d_gene: TRBD1; v_gene: TRBV7-3; j_gene: TRBJ1-2; abundance: .
CDR3aa: CASRGTGVSEQYF; CDR3nt: TGTGCCAGCAGAGGGACAGGGGTCTCCGAGCAGTACTTC; len: 13; d_gene: TRBD1; v_gene: TRBV6-6; j_gene: TRBJ2-7; abundance: .
CDR3aa: CASSFLAGVAYEQYF; CDR3nt: TGTGCCAGCAGTTTCCTAGCGGGGGTCGCCTACGAGCAGTACTTC; len: 15; d_gene: TRBD2; v_gene: TRBV12-3/TRBV12-4; j_gene: TRBJ2-7; abundance: .
CDR3aa: CASTTLDGYGYTF; CDR3nt: TGTGCCAGCACCACCCTGGACGGATATGGCTACACCTTC; len: 13; d_gene: .; v_gene: TRBV7-9; j_gene: TRBJ1-2; abundance: .
CDR3aa: CASSPGTAMNTEAFF; CDR3nt: TGCGCCAGCAGCCCCGGGACAGCGATGAACACTGAAGCTTTCTTT; len: 15; d_gene: TRBD1; v_gene: TRBV5-1; j_gene: TRBJ1-1; abundance: .
CDR3aa: CASSEWDSGSPLHF; CDR3nt: TGTGCCAGCAGTGAATGGGACAGCGGGTCACCCCTCCACTTT; len: 14; d_gene: TRBD1; v_gene: TRBV6-1; j_gene: TRBJ1-6; abundance: .
CDR3aa: CASSLRTSGGNEQFF; CDR3nt: TGTGCCAGCAGTCTCAGGACTAGCGGGGGGAATGAGCAGTTCTTC; len: 15; d_gene: TRBD2; v_gene: TRBV27; j_gene: TRBJ2-1; abundance: .
CDR3aa: CASSVNRVHTEAFF; CDR3nt: TGTGCCAGTAGCGTAAACCGGGTACACACTGAAGCTTTCTTT; len: 14; d_gene: .; v_gene: TRBV19; j_gene: TRBJ1-1; abundance: once
CDR3aa: CSARSGAGYTF; CDR3nt: TGCAGTGCTAGGTCCGGGGCTGGCTACACCTTC; len: 11; d_gene: .; v_gene: TRBV20-1; j_gene: TRBJ1-2; abundance: .
CDR3aa: CASSPHLDQPQHF; CDR3nt: TGTGCCAGCAGTCCCCACCTCGATCAGCCCCAGCATTTT; len: 13; d_gene: .; v_gene: TRBV11-2; j_gene: TRBJ1-5; abundance: .
CDR3aa: CSVFARGSGEEKLFF; CDR3nt: TGCAGCGTTTTTGCCCGTGGGAGTGGAGAAGAAAAACTGTTTTTT; len: 15; d_gene: .; v_gene: TRBV29-1; j_gene: TRBJ1-4; abundance: .
CDR3aa: CASSPNGQGGKNIQYF; CDR3nt: TGTGCCAGCAGCCCGAATGGACAGGGAGGCAAAAACATTCAGTACTTC; len: 16; d_gene: TRBD1; v_gene: TRBV6-4; j_gene: TRBJ2-4; abundance: .
CDR3aa: CSARESLAPETQYF; CDR3nt: TGCAGTGCTAGAGAGAGCCTAGCTCCAGAGACCCAGTACTTC; len: 14; d_gene: .; v_gene: TRBV20-1; j_gene: TRBJ2-5; abundance: .
CDR3aa: CASSVEDRGFAEAFF; CDR3nt: TGTGCCAGCAGCGTAGAGGACAGGGGATTTGCTGAAGCTTTCTTT; len: 15; d_gene: TRBD1; v_gene: TRBV9; j_gene: TRBJ1-1; abundance: .
CDR3aa: CSTRTGWETQYF; CDR3nt: TGCAGCACGAGGACAGGCTGGGAGACCCAGTACTTC; len: 12; d_gene: TRBD1; v_gene: TRBV29-1; j_gene: TRBJ2-5; abundance: .
CDR3aa: CASSYSAGDTDTQYF; CDR3nt: TGTGCCAGCAGTTACTCAGCGGGAGACACAGATACGCAGTATTTT; len: 15; d_gene: TRBD2; v_gene: TRBV6-5; j_gene: TRBJ2-3; abundance: few
CDR3aa: CASVARDDWYEQYF; CDR3nt: TGTGCCAGCGTGGCCCGGGACGACTGGTACGAGCAGTACTTC; len: 14; d_gene: .; v_gene: TRBV6-1; j_gene: TRBJ2-7; abundance: .
CDR3aa: CASSSRDRVPEAFF; CDR3nt: TGTGCCAGCAGCTCCAGGGACAGGGTCCCTGAAGCTTTCTTT; len: 14; d_gene: TRBD1; v_gene: TRBV5-6; j_gene: TRBJ1-1; abundance: .
CDR3aa: CASRALERQDSEQEPYEQYF; CDR3nt: TGTGCCAGCAGGGCCCTCGAGAGGCAAGACAGCGAACAAGAGCCCTACGAGCAGTACTTC; len: 20; d_gene: .; v_gene: TRBV2; j_gene: TRBJ2-7; abundance: .
CDR3aa: CASNQAGGSYEQYF; CDR3nt: TGTGCCAGCAACCAAGCGGGGGGCTCCTACGAGCAGTACTTC; len: 14; d_gene: TRBD2; v_gene: TRBV7-9; j_gene: TRBJ2-7; abundance: .
CDR3aa: CASSLPGTNQPQHF; CDR3nt: TGTGCCAGCAGCTTACCAGGGACAAATCAGCCCCAGCATTTT; len: 14; d_gene: .; v_gene: TRBV7-2; j_gene: TRBJ1-5; abundance: .
CDR3aa: CSAPGPGQETQYF; CDR3nt: TGCAGTGCCCCCGGGCCGGGCCAAGAGACCCAGTACTTC; len: 13; d_gene: .; v_gene: TRBV20-1; j_gene: TRBJ2-5; abundance: .
CDR3aa: CASSPQVGPNYGYTF; CDR3nt: TGTGCCAGCAGCCCGCAGGTTGGGCCCAACTATGGCTACACCTTC; len: 15; d_gene: .; v_gene: TRBV7-6; j_gene: TRBJ1-2; abundance: .
CDR3aa: CSAGRQGARGYTF; CDR3nt: TGCAGTGCTGGAAGACAGGGGGCTAGAGGCTACACCTTC; len: 13; d_gene: TRBD1; v_gene: TRBV20-1; j_gene: TRBJ1-2; abundance: .
CDR3aa: CASTRGLNYGYTF; CDR3nt: TGTGCCAGCACGAGGGGTTTGAACTATGGCTACACCTTC; len: 13; d_gene: .; v_gene: TRBV12-3/TRBV12-4; j_gene: TRBJ1-2; abundance: .
CDR3aa: CASSPGGQGIAEAFF; CDR3nt: TGTGCCAGCAGCCCAGGGGGACAGGGGATAGCTGAAGCTTTCTTT; len: 15; d_gene: TRBD1; v_gene: TRBV9; j_gene: TRBJ1-1; abundance: once
CDR3aa: CASSPRGGGKETQYF; CDR3nt: TGTGCCAGCAGCCCACGGGGGGGAGGTAAAGAGACCCAGTACTTC; len: 15; d_gene: TRBD2; v_gene: TRBV11-1; j_gene: TRBJ2-5; abundance: once
CDR3aa: CASSARMLYGYTF; CDR3nt: TGTGCCAGCAGCGCCCGGATGCTCTATGGCTACACCTTC; len: 13; d_gene: .; v_gene: TRBV9; j_gene: TRBJ1-2; abundance: .
CDR3aa: CASSQQPSGGDEQYF; CDR3nt: TGTGCCAGCAGCCAACAACCTAGCGGGGGAGACGAGCAGTACTTC; len: 15; d_gene: TRBD2; v_gene: TRBV3-1; j_gene: TRBJ2-7; abundance: .
CDR3aa: CSARIGDSYGYTF; CDR3nt: TGCAGTGCTAGGATTGGGGACAGCTATGGCTACACCTTC; len: 13; d_gene: TRBD1; v_gene: TRBV20-1; j_gene: TRBJ1-2; abundance: .
CDR3aa: CASSLGLGGNTEAFF; CDR3nt: TGTGCCAGCAGCTTAGGTCTCGGGGGGAACACTGAAGCTTTCTTT; len: 15; d_gene: .; v_gene: TRBV7-9; j_gene: TRBJ1-1; abundance: once
CDR3aa: CGTSFPYNSPLHF; CDR3nt: TGTGGGACGTCCTTCCCCTATAATTCACCCCTCCACTTT; len: 13; d_gene: .; v_gene: TRBV7-2; j_gene: TRBJ1-6; abundance: once
CDR3aa: CASSSSNEQYF; CDR3nt: TGTGCCAGCAGCTCGAGCAACGAGCAGTACTTC; len: 11; d_gene: .; v_gene: TRBV7-6; j_gene: TRBJ2-7; abundance: .
CDR3aa: CATSDSQGAQETQYF; CDR3nt: TGTGCCACCAGTGATAGTCAGGGGGCCCAAGAGACCCAGTACTTC; len: 15; d_gene: TRBD1; v_gene: TRBV24-1; j_gene: TRBJ2-5; abundance: once
CDR3aa: CASSRRDGATNEKLFF; CDR3nt: TGTGCCAGCAGCCGCCGGGACGGCGCAACTAATGAAAAACTGTTTTTT; len: 16; d_gene: .; v_gene: TRBV7-8; j_gene: TRBJ1-4; abundance: .
CDR3aa: CASSDRTSGNTIYF; CDR3nt: TGTGCCAGCAGTGACAGGACCTCTGGAAACACCATATATTTT; len: 14; d_gene: .; v_gene: TRBV2; j_gene: TRBJ1-3; abundance: .
CDR3aa: CASSLRGSANTGELFF; CDR3nt: TGCGCCAGCAGCTTGCGGGGCAGCGCGAACACCGGGGAGCTGTTTTTT; len: 16; d_gene: .; v_gene: TRBV5-1; j_gene: TRBJ2-2; abundance: .
CDR3aa: CASSLGRGTEAFF; CDR3nt: TGTGCCAGCAGTTTGGGGAGGGGAACTGAAGCTTTCTTT; len: 13; d_gene: .; v_gene: TRBV6-1; j_gene: TRBJ1-1; abundance: few
CDR3aa: CSARDPVSYEQYF; CDR3nt: TGCAGTGCTAGAGATCCAGTTTCCTACGAGCAGTACTTC; len: 13; d_gene: .; v_gene: TRBV20-1; j_gene: TRBJ2-7; abundance: .
CDR3aa: CASSQEHGRGSTGELFF; CDR3nt: TGTGCCAGCAGCCAAGAACATGGGCGGGGGAGCACCGGGGAGCTGTTTTTT; len: 17; d_gene: TRBD2; v_gene: TRBV3-1; j_gene: TRBJ2-2; abundance: .
CDR3aa: CASSPQGGGEPQHF; CDR3nt: TGTGCCAGCAGCCCTCAAGGCGGGGGAGAGCCCCAGCATTTT; len: 14; d_gene: .; v_gene: TRBV7-2; j_gene: TRBJ1-5; abundance: .
CDR3aa: CASRVTGGNTIYF; CDR3nt: TGTGCCAGCAGAGTCACAGGGGGAAACACCATATATTTT; len: 13; d_gene: .; v_gene: TRBV5-6; j_gene: TRBJ1-3; abundance: .
CDR3aa: CASSLEEGWFYGYTF; CDR3nt: TGTGCCAGCAGCCTCGAGGAGGGGTGGTTCTATGGCTACACCTTC; len: 15; d_gene: .; v_gene: TRBV14; j_gene: TRBJ1-2; abundance: .
CDR3aa: CASSFTSGGAPGANVLTF; CDR3nt: TGTGCCAGCAGCTTTACTAGCGGGGGGGCCCCTGGGGCCAACGTCCTGACTTTC; len: 18; d_gene: TRBD2; v_gene: TRBV7-9; j_gene: TRBJ2-6; abundance: .
CDR3aa: CASSAGLAGHEQYF; CDR3nt: TGTGCCAGCAGCGCGGGACTAGCGGGGCACGAGCAGTACTTC; len: 14; d_gene: TRBD2; v_gene: TRBV7-8; j_gene: TRBJ2-7; abundance: .
CDR3aa: CASSVADVTDTQYF; CDR3nt: TGTGCCAGCAGCGTAGCGGACGTCACAGATACGCAGTATTTT; len: 14; d_gene: .; v_gene: TRBV9; j_gene: TRBJ2-3; abundance: .
CDR3aa: CAISVLQGSGDYTF; CDR3nt: TGTGCCATCAGTGTATTACAGGGGAGCGGCGACTACACCTTC; len: 14; d_gene: TRBD1; v_gene: TRBV10-3; j_gene: TRBJ1-2; abundance: .
CDR3aa: CAWRKDRFFQETQYF; CDR3nt: TGTGCCTGGAGGAAGGACCGTTTCTTCCAAGAGACCCAGTACTTC; len: 15; d_gene: .; v_gene: TRBV30; j_gene: TRBJ2-5; abundance: once
CDR3aa: CASSTGTSGGWDTQYF; CDR3nt: TGTGCCAGCAGTACCGGGACTAGCGGGGGGTGGGATACGCAGTATTTT; len: 16; d_gene: TRBD2; v_gene: TRBV7-3; j_gene: TRBJ2-3; abundance: .
CDR3aa: CASSFGLGNTIYF; CDR3nt: TGTGCCAGCAGCTTCGGGCTTGGAAACACCATATATTTT; len: 13; d_gene: .; v_gene: TRBV7-2; j_gene: TRBJ1-3; abundance: once
CDR3aa: CASRSQGTSNTGELFF; CDR3nt: TGTGCCAGCAGGTCACAGGGGACATCGAACACCGGGGAGCTGTTTTTT; len: 16; d_gene: TRBD1; v_gene: TRBV6-1; j_gene: TRBJ2-2; abundance: .
CDR3aa: CASSPSGIYNEQFF; CDR3nt: TGTGCCAGCAGCCCTAGCGGCATCTACAATGAGCAGTTCTTC; len: 14; d_gene: TRBD2; v_gene: TRBV3-1; j_gene: TRBJ2-1; abundance: .
CDR3aa: CASRRAATDTQYF; CDR3nt: TGTGCCAGCCGCCGGGCGGCCACAGATACGCAGTATTTT; len: 13; d_gene: .; v_gene: TRBV6-5; j_gene: TRBJ2-3; abundance: .
CDR3aa: CSVHQGNIQYF; CDR3nt: TGCAGCGTGCATCAGGGGAACATTCAGTACTTC; len: 11; d_gene: .; v_gene: TRBV29-1; j_gene: TRBJ2-4; abundance: .
CDR3aa: CASSRYGYTF; CDR3nt: TGTGCCAGTAGTAGGTATGGCTACACCTTC; len: 10; d_gene: .; v_gene: TRBV19; j_gene: TRBJ1-2; abundance: .
CDR3aa: CASSLEDRGVSKNIQYF; CDR3nt: TGTGCCAGCAGCTTAGAGGACAGGGGTGTTTCCAAAAACATTCAGTACTTC; len: 17; d_gene: TRBD1; v_gene: TRBV13; j_gene: TRBJ2-4; abundance: once